The 5 T cell receptor beta chains listed next were all sequenced from one sample in a study of breast tumors, draining lymph nodes, adjacent tissues. TCRdb recomputed calls from the multiplex PCR reads with MiXCR, one row per CDR3 protein. The data contain more than 200,000 distinct CDR3 sequences, approximately 31% of them singletons. Axillary draining lymph nodes of breast cancer patients supplied the node samples. The sample consisted of axillary lymph node tissue. These receptor sequences come from a female donor with breast cancer. Some clones in this sample may be carry-over from other donors' samples.

This clonotype was seen many times. V gene TRBV20-1 combines with J gene TRBJ1-5, with D perhaps matching TRBD1 (5 bases). Trimming shortened V by 6 bases and J by 10 bases, and 22 bases separated the two germline ends. CDR3 length: 14 residues. CDR1 DFQATT and CDR2 SNEGSKA come from the germline V gene (reference sequence). CDR3 amino acids: CSARSPGARDPQHF. The DNA for the CDR3 is TGCAGTGCCCGTAGCCCTGGGGCTCGGGACCCCCAGCATTTT.

A few counts support this clonotype. This sequence joins TRBV6-1 and TRBJ1-5; the D gene is possibly TRBD1 (6 bases). CDR1 is MNHNS, CDR2 SASEGT, per germline. V lost 4 bases and J lost 0, with 19 bases in between. The CDR3 covers 18 residues. The CDR3 sequence is CASSATITGSYSNQPQHF. The CDR3, as DNA: TGTGCCAGCAGTGCGACGATTACAGGGTCCTATAGCAATCAGCCCCAGCATTTT.

This rearrangement joins TRBV11-2 to TRBJ2-4; 14 positions match TRBD2. With 5 bases clipped from V and 8 bases from J, the junction kept 17 bases outside the gene matches. The CDR3 runs to 19 residues. From germline, CDR1 is SGHAT and CDR2 FQNNGV. The CDR3 sequence: CASSPSPTGLAGGGDIQYF. CDR3 nucleotides: TGTGCCAGCAGCCCTAGCCCGACCGGACTAGCGGGAGGTGGGGACATTCAGTACTTC.

This clonotype was seen at least ten times. V and J are TRBV11-2 and TRBJ1-5; a possible D gene is TRBD1 (6 bases). Per the germline V gene, CDR1 is SGHAT and CDR2 is FQNNGV. Trimming cost V 0 bases and J 5 bases, with 11 bases left between them. CDR3 length equals 15 residues. CDR3 bases: TGTGCCAGCAGCTTAGATCAGGGGACTGATCAGCCCCAGCATTTT. Encoded protein: CASSLDQGTDQPQHF. Full variable domain (missing parts from reference TRBV11-2 and TRBJ1-5): EAGVAQSPRYKIIEKRQSVAFWCNPISGHATLYWYQQILGQGPKLLIQFQNNGVVDDSQLPKDRFSAERLKGVDSTLKIQPAKLEDSAVYLCASSLDQGTDQPQHFGDGTRLSIL.

This clonotype was counted at least ten times. The genes are TRBV20-1 and TRBJ2-5; 8 bases map to TRBD2. Per germline, CDR1 DFQATT and CDR2 SNEGSKA (reference sequence). The CDR3 consists of 14 residues. Trimming cost V 6 bases and J 0 bases; bases outside gene matches: 6. CDR3 coding DNA: TGCAGTGCCGGACTAGCACAGTACCAAGAGACCCAGTACTTC. It specifies CSAGLAQYQETQYF.